A selection of T cell receptor beta chains follows, all from one sample in a study of naive and memory T cell subsets. MiXCR was run by TCRdb on the UMI-ligation and nested PCR reads, yielding one entry per CDR3 protein. Seen here are 20,000 to 25,000 distinct CDR3 sequences, around 6% observed once, and the top ten hold around 6.4%. The sample was skin, taken from a tuberculin skin test site. All receptors come from an adult in good health. CDR3s include the opening cysteine and the closing phenylalanine or tryptophan. Each record gives: D gene, V gene, clone size, J gene, CDR3 DNA, CDR3 protein. A D gene is named only where the DNA matches it firmly. Size tells how often a clone was seen, or its class if it is expanded.

.	TRBV6-1	many	TRBJ2-7	TGTGCCAGCAGAACGTCGGTATCGGAGCAGTACTTC	CASRTSVSEQYF
TRBD1	TRBV7-2	few	TRBJ1-1	TGTGCCAGCAGCTTAGCGCCGAGACAGGGGGCCGACACTGAAGCTTTCTTT	CASSLAPRQGADTEAFF
.	TRBV7-2	many	TRBJ2-1	TGTGCCAGCAGAAAAAACAGGGATGAGCAGTTCTTC	CASRKNRDEQFF
TRBD2	TRBV2	few	TRBJ2-2	TGTGCCAGCACCCCCCTGAGACTAGCGCCCGGGGAGCTGTTTTTT	CASTPLRLAPGELFF
TRBD1	TRBV7-9	many	TRBJ2-5	TGTGCCAGCAGCGTGGGACAGCGAGAAGAGACCCAGTACTTC	CASSVGQREETQYF
.	TRBV28	many	TRBJ2-7	TGTGCCAGCAGTTTACGGGAGCGGCAGTACTTC	CASSLRERQYF
.	TRBV20-1	many	TRBJ1-1	TGCAGTGCTAGGGAGGACCACTGGGCTGACACTGAAGCTTTCTTT	CSAREDHWADTEAFF
TRBD2	TRBV6-1	many	TRBJ2-1	TGTGCCAGCAGCCCTTCTAGCGGTTCCTACAATGAGCAGTTCTTC	CASSPSSGSYNEQFF
TRBD2	TRBV19	few	TRBJ2-1	TGTGCCAGTAGTCCCGGGACTAGCGGGAACAATGAGCAGTTCTTC	CASSPGTSGNNEQFF
.	TRBV4-2	many	TRBJ2-1	TGTGCCAGCAGCCAAGAATTCCAGGGAGACAATGAGCAGTTCTTC	CASSQEFQGDNEQFF
.	TRBV7-7	many	TRBJ2-1	TGTGCTAGCAGCTTAGTGGGGGATACGGTGAGGGATGACAATGAGCAGTTCTTC	CASSLVGDTVRDDNEQFF
.	TRBV7-9	many	TRBJ1-3	TGTGCCAGCAGCCTCGCTTACTCTGGAAACACCATATATTTT	CASSLAYSGNTIYF
.	TRBV20-1	medium-sized	TRBJ2-2	TGCAGTGCTAGCCGGGACCTGGGCACCGGGGAGCTGTTTTTT	CSASRDLGTGELFF
.	TRBV4-3	many	TRBJ1-3	TGCGCCAGCAGCCAATTAAGGAGCTCTGGAAACACCATATATTTT	CASSQLRSSGNTIYF
.	TRBV3-1	few	TRBJ2-7	TGTGCCAGCTCTCAGTCAGGGACGACTTACGAGCAGTACTTC	CASSQSGTTYEQYF
.	TRBV4-3	many	TRBJ2-6	TGCGCCAGCAGCCAAGTAAGGGGCTCTCCTTACTCTGGGGCCAACGTCCTGACTTTC	CASSQVRGSPYSGANVLTF
TRBD1	TRBV19	many	TRBJ1-1	TGTGCCAGTAGTGCCACCGGGACAGGGTCCACTGAAGCTTTCTTT	CASSATGTGSTEAFF
TRBD2	TRBV19	many	TRBJ2-2	TGTGCCAGTAGTTTTTCCGGGACTAGCGCTAACACCGGGGAGCTGTTTTTT	CASSFSGTSANTGELFF
TRBD1	TRBV12-3/TRBV12-4	few	TRBJ2-7	TGTGCCAGCAGCCCCGACAGGGCGGCCTACGAGCAGTACTTC	CASSPDRAAYEQYF
TRBD1	TRBV28	many	TRBJ1-2	TGTGCCAGCAGTTATCTCTCGGGACAGACGTTTGGTTATGGCTACACCTTC	CASSYLSGQTFGYGYTF